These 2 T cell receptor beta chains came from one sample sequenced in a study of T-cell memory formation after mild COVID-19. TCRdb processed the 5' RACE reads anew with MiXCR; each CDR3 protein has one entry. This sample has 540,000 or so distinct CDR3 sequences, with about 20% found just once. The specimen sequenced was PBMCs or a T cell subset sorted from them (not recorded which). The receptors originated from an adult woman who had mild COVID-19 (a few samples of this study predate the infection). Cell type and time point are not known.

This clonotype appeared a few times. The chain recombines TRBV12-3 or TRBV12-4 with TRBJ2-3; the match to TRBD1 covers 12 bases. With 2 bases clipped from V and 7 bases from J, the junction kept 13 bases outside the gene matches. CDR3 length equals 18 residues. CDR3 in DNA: TGTGCCAGCAGTTTATCTCGGGGCGGGACAGGGGGCCTCAATACGCAGTATTTT. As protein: CASSLSRGGTGGLNTQYF.

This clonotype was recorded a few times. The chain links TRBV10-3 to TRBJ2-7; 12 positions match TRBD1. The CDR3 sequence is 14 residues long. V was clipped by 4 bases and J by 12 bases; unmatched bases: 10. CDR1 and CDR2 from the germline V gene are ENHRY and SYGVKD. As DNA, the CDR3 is TGTGCCATCAGTGCCGGGACAGGGGGCCTTCAGGTGTACTTC. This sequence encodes CAISAGTGGLQVYF.